This record looks at one TCR beta chain sequence and its context. This clonotype came up a few times. Its antigen is still unknown. The sample holds no much larger clone one base away, and base qualities are not on file. The data were obtained in a study of regulatory T cells in long-lasting Graves disease (dated by TCRdb to the early 2020s). Regarding the study in general: Persistent Graves' disease meant more than 5 years of antithyroid drug treatment with TSH receptor autoantibodies that stayed positive. A total of about 35 samples underwent TCR sequencing: some 13 from persistent and around 20 from newly diagnosed Graves' disease patients. Persistent Graves' disease patients in the clinical cohort had taken antithyroid drugs for 9.5 to 13 years on average. The study was conducted in China and was registered as a clinical trial. Persistent Graves' disease patients were compared with newly diagnosed Graves' disease patients by peripheral blood TCR sequencing and RNA sequencing. Overall study outcomes, separate from this receptor: The study examined only peripheral blood because the primary lesion, thyroid tissue, could not be accessed. Compared with newly diagnosed patients, persistent Graves' disease patients had lower TCR Shannon entropy and fewer highly expanded clones, which suggests clonal expansion. A larger number of public clonotypes was shared among persistent patients (about 2,700) than among newly diagnosed patients (roughly 1,000). The authors acknowledged the small sample size as a limitation that may reduce accuracy. Persistent disease showed preferential use of TRBV28, TRBJ1-2 and TRBJ2-5, whereas newly diagnosed disease favored TRBV20-1 and TRBJ2-1. Only the TCR beta chain was sequenced and analyzed.

Read against the paper, the sample's time point label means: persistent/refractory GD, antithyroid drugs over 5 years with positive TRAb. For both TCR sequencing and RNA sequencing, RNA was extracted from PBMCs in TRIzol. The diagnosis of Graves' disease was made according to American Thyroid Association guidelines. Recruitment of patients was carried out at an endocrinology department in Xi'an, China. Each patient gave roughly 10 milliliters of peripheral blood, collected in an EDTA anticoagulant tube. PBMCs were isolated by Ficoll Paque Plus density gradient separation without further T cell sorting. An Agilent 2100 Bioanalyzer and agarose gel were used to assess RNA quality, and a NanoDrop 2000 was used to measure RNA concentration. The receptor library was made with multiplex PCR. Sequencing relied on an Illumina HiSeq 4000. TCR beta libraries were built with iRepertoire HTBI primers and Arm-PCR amplification of CDR3 regions. Gel purification was performed on PCR products prior to sequencing. The study's own analysis went as follows. Gene usage analysis of CDR3 amino acid clonotypes relied on the 62 TRBV and 14 TRBJ segments identified across samples. COPE and FqMerger were used to merge the filtered high-quality paired reads into contigs. BLAST was used to align contigs to the IMGT TRBV, TRBD and TRBJ reference genes, and CDR3 was defined following IMGT. Any clonotype with a frequency above 0.1% was classified as a highly expanded clone. Repertoire diversity was measured by Shannon entropy, and V-J evenness by the Gini coefficient. A clonotype was considered public if more than one individual shared it. TCRdb reran the public reads through fastp at Q25 and MiXCR, keeping productive beta chains. A single entry per CDR3 protein holds the most common genes and DNA from its merged rows. For this entry, the V and J calls and clone size follow TCRdb and not the study's own pipeline. This sample gives about 400,000 distinct CDR3 sequences in total; under 25% of them show up just once. Together, the top ten hold 20% to 25% of the sample.

Cut back by 5 bases and 8 bases, the V and J ends lie 13 bases apart. Including the terminal cysteine and phenylalanine, the CDR3 comprises 13 residues. Here the CDR3 DNA is all that survives: 39 bases in frame from base 1. The germline V gene provides CDR1 SGHVS and CDR2 FNYEAQ. This chain is built from TRBV7-6 and TRBJ2-1; no D gene call is confident. The sample was peripheral blood mononuclear cells (PBMCs), taken when the disease was refractory, from a patient treated with antithyroid drugs. This TCR was sampled from a female donor with Graves disease. DNA sequence: TGTGCCAGCAGCACCGCGTTTGGCGATGAGCAGTTCTTC. It specifies CASSTAFGDEQFF.